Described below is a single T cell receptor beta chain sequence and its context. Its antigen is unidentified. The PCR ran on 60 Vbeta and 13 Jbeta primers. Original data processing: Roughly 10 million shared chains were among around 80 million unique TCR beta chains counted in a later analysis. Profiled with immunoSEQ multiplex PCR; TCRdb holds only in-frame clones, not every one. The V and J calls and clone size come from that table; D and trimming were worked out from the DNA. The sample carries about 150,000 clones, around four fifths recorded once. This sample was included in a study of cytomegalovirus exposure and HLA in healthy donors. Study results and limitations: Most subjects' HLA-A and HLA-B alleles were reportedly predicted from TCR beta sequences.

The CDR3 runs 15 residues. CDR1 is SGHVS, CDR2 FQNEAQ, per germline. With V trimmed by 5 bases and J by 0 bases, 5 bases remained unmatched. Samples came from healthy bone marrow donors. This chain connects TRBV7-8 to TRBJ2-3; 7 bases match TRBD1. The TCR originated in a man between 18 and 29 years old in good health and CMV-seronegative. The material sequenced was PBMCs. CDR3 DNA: TGTGCCAGCAGCAGGGACAGACACAGCACAGATACGCAGTATTTT. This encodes CASSRDRHSTDTQYF.